A single sample gave rise to the 10 T cell receptor beta chains below, sequenced in a study of cytotoxic CD8 clonotypes in ibrutinib-treated CLL. Assay used: immunoSEQ multiplex PCR; TCRdb lists only in-frame clones, some missing. The sample shows around 310,000 clones, around four fifths of them seen only once. The sample in question was PBMCs, obtained before ibrutinib treatment. The receptors stem from a human donor with chronic lymphocytic leukemia.

The chain has TRBV6-5 and TRBJ2-7, with D hard to call. Germline CDR1 reads MNHEY; CDR2 reads SVGAGI. V lost 6 bases, J lost 3 bases, and 9 bases lay in between. This CDR3 has 12 amino acids. The CDR3 DNA reads TGTGCCAGCAGGTCCCTATACTACGAGCAGTACTTC. Translating it yields CASRSLYYEQYF.

This rearrangement joins TRBV19 to TRBJ1-2; D is possibly TRBD1 (6 bases). Germline CDR1 LNHDA, CDR2 SQIVND (reference sequence). The V gene lost 3 bases and the J gene lost 8 bases, with 22 bases spanning the gap. The CDR3 runs 16 residues. The DNA for the CDR3 is TGTGCCAGTAGTATGAATCGCGAACAGGGTTTAGGGGGCTACACCTTC. Translation: CASSMNREQGLGGYTF.

This sequence joins TRBV6-1 and TRBJ2-5; maybe TRBD1 (6 bases). The germline V gene encodes CDR1 MNHNS and CDR2 SASEGT. Trimming removed 5 bases at V and 4 bases at J, with 11 bases between. The CDR3 length is 13 residues. CDR3: CASSRAGVETQYF. DNA of the CDR3: TGTGCCAGCAGTCGGGCAGGGGTAGAGACCCAGTACTTC.

This clone was observed a handful of times. The sample contains more than one DNA sequence encoding this CDR3. The chain couples TRBV5-1 to TRBJ2-7; possible D gene TRBD2, 6 bases. The V end lost 0 bases, the J end lost 3 bases, and 10 bases lay between the germline ends. There are 14 residues in the CDR3. Germline V CDR1 and CDR2: SGHRS, YFSETQ. CDR3 protein: CASSLGLASYEQYF. The CDR3 DNA follows: TGCGCCAGCAGCTTGGGGCTAGCGAGCTACGAGCAGTACTTC. Complete variable domain (other parts from reference TRBV5-1 and TRBJ2-7): KAGVTQTPRYLIKTRGQQVTLSCSPISGHRSVSWYQQTPGQGLQFLFEYFSETQRNKGNFPGRFSGRQFSNSRSEMNVSTLELGDSALYLCASSLGLASYEQYFGPGTRLTVT.

The rearrangement links TRBV12-5 to TRBJ1-2; a weak D match, TRBD1 (5 bases). From germline, CDR1 is LGHNT and CDR2 FRNRAP. Trimming removed 0 bases at V and 1 base at J, with 18 bases between. The CDR3 is made up of 18 amino acids. This CDR3 reads CASGLVFGTGGFNYGYTF. In nucleotides, the CDR3 is TGTGCTAGTGGTTTGGTATTTGGAACAGGAGGATTTAACTATGGCTACACCTTC.

In its sample, this clone was seen a few times. The rearrangement links TRBV9 to TRBJ2-2; D unresolved. Germline values: CDR1 SGDLS, CDR2 YYNGEE. The CDR3 totals 14 residues. Trimming cost V 0 bases and J 5 bases, with 8 bases left between them. CDR3 bases: TGTGCCAGCAGCGTAGAGGGCGGAACCGGGGAGCTGTTTTTT. It is translated as CASSVEGGTGELFF.

This chain joins TRBV7-8 and TRBJ2-1; 7 bases line up with TRBD2. Germline lookup yields CDR1 SGHVS and CDR2 FQNEAQ. CDR3 size: 15 residues. J was trimmed by 4 bases and V by 2 bases; bases with no gene match: 5. The CDR3 DNA is TGTGCCAGCAGCTTAATCCGGGAGGCATACAATGAGCAGTTCTTC. It encodes CASSLIREAYNEQFF.

V gene TRBV11-1 combines with J gene TRBJ2-7, with D perhaps assigned TRBD1 or TRBD2 (5 bases each). Trimming stripped 5 bases from V and 3 bases from J, with 17 bases between. CDR3 length equals 15 residues. The V gene's germline CDR1 is SGHAT and CDR2 FQDESV (reference sequence). The CDR3 DNA is TGTGCCAGCAGCATCTCACGGGACGGCTACTACGAGCAGTACTTC. Its protein is CASSISRDGYYEQYF.

The genes are TRBV15 and TRBJ2-5, with TRBD2 matching 8 bases. The CDR3 is 14 residues long. J was trimmed by 3 bases and V by 6 bases; bases with no gene match: 6. Germline lookup yields CDR1 LNHNV and CDR2 YYDKDF (reference sequence). The CDR3 DNA is TGTGCCACCAGTACCGGGACTAGTAAAGAGACCCAGTACTTC. Translation: CATSTGTSKETQYF.

This clone has just a few counts. CDR3 bases: TGTGCCAGCAGTGACTCGTACAGGGGACAAGTAGACTATGGCTACACCTTC. Translating gives CASSDSYRGQVDYGYTF. The gene calls are TRBV6-4 and TRBJ1-2; 7 bases match TRBD1. The V gene end was trimmed by 0 bases and the J gene end by 3 bases; junction bases not matched to a gene: 10. This CDR3 has 17 residues. The germline gives CDR1 MRHNA, CDR2 SNTAGT.